These 11 T cell receptor beta chains originate from one sample sequenced in a study of T cell responses to AZD1222 COVID-19 vaccine listed by TCRdb under 2021. Receptors were amplified or captured by the immunoSEQ multiplex PCR assay. Held by TCRdb, this immuneACCESS table contains in-frame sequences only and omits some clones. Under half of the omission traces to an unresolved V gene where checked; the cause of the rest is unknown. This sample is represented by 150,000 to 200,000 clones; approximately 90% of them were singletons. Around 1.3% of the sample belongs to the ten largest clones. Per the publication, the time point label means: about 28 days (+/-7) after the second vaccine dose. The material was peripheral blood, obtained 28 days after the second AZD1222 dose. All receptors derive from an adult who received the AZD1222 COVID-19 vaccine.

This clone was counted once. This chain uses TRBV9 with TRBJ2-1, with a tentative D call TRBD2 (6 bases). There are 14 residues in the CDR3. V gave up 0 bases and J gave up 6 bases, with 10 bases separating them. Per germline, CDR1 SGDLS and CDR2 YYNGEE. Here the CDR3 reads CASSVAVEGNEQFF. In DNA form, the CDR3 reads TGTGCCAGCAGCGTAGCTGTGGAGGGCAATGAGCAGTTCTTC.

This chain connects TRBV5-1 to TRBJ2-3; 9 positions match TRBD1. Trimming took 7 bases from V and 2 from J; bases not matched to a gene: 5. CDR3 size: 14 residues. Germline V CDR1 and CDR2: SGHRS, YFSETQ. CDR3 sequence: CASRRQGDTDTQYF. In DNA form, the CDR3 reads TGCGCCAGCCGAAGACAGGGGGACACAGATACGCAGTATTTT.

The rearrangement uses TRBV5-1 and TRBJ1-4; D is possibly TRBD1 (5 bases). Trimming took 2 bases from V and 7 from J, leaving 12 bases between them. CDR1 is SGHRS and CDR2 is YFSETQ in the germline V gene. The CDR3 covers 14 residues. CDR3: CASSLWDYGEKLFF. Written as DNA, the CDR3 is TGCGCCAGCAGCTTATGGGACTACGGTGAAAAACTGTTTTTT.

As for this clone: Different DNA sequences within this sample yield the same CDR3. CDR3 protein: CASTSSYNEQFF. Written as DNA, the CDR3 is TGTGCCAGTACTAGCTCCTACAATGAGCAGTTCTTC. The chain couples TRBV6-5 to TRBJ2-1, with D possibly TRBD2 on 5 matching bases. Trimming shortened V by 9 bases and J by 0 bases, and 6 bases separated the two germline ends. CDR3 size: 12 residues. Per germline, CDR1 MNHEY and CDR2 SVGAGI.

The chain couples TRBV3-1 (or the pseudogene TRBV3-2) to TRBJ2-1; D is possibly TRBD1 (5 bases). Trimming cost V 4 bases and J 2 bases, with 9 bases left between them. CDR1 LGHDT and CDR2 YNNKEL come from the germline V gene (reference sequence). The length of the CDR3 is 14 residues. In nucleotides, the CDR3 is TGTGCCAGCAGCCTCGGCAGGGCCTACAATGAGCAGTTCTTC. Protein product: CASSLGRAYNEQFF.

J is TRBJ2-3 and V is TRBV6-5; D might be TRBD2 (5 bases). This CDR3 is 14 amino acids long. In germline, CDR1 is MNHEY, CDR2 SVGAGI. Trimming shortened V by 6 bases and J by 3 bases, and 13 bases separated the two germline ends. The CDR3 protein is CASSRDGVTDTQYF. In nucleotides, the CDR3 is TGTGCCAGCAGCCGGGATGGGGTGACAGATACGCAGTATTTT.

The J gene is TRBJ1-2, the V gene TRBV4-3; TRBD1 might be the D (5 bases). The CDR3 covers 14 residues. The germline gives CDR1 LGHNA, CDR2 YSLEER. V was clipped by 3 bases and J by 5 bases, with 13 bases between them. CDR3 DNA: TGCGCCAGCAGCCATCTGCAGGGAACGTATGGCTACACCTTC. It yields the protein CASSHLQGTYGYTF.

V is TRBV6-5 and J is TRBJ1-5; 7 bases map to TRBD1. The CDR3 is 15 residues long. Germline trimming cut 7 bases from V and 2 bases from J; bases unmatched to any gene: 8. Germline V gene sequence: CDR1 MNHEY, CDR2 SVGAGI. CDR3 region: CASKSGGQGNQPQHF. Here the CDR3 DNA reads TGTGCCAGCAAGTCCGGTGGACAGGGCAATCAGCCCCAGCATTTT.

The V call is TRBV4-3, the J call TRBJ2-7; 9 bases line up with TRBD1. V gave up 1 base and J gave up 5 bases; unmatched junction bases: 3. This CDR3 has 14 residues. The V gene's germline CDR1 is LGHNA and CDR2 YSLEER. The CDR3 DNA sequence: TGCGCCAGCAGCCAAGGGGGACAGGGCAACGAGCAGTACTTC. Residues: CASSQGGQGNEQYF.

The J gene is TRBJ1-5, the V gene TRBV6-2 or TRBV6-3, with D unclear. Germline V gene lookup returns CDR1 MNHEY and CDR2 SVGEGT. Trimming removed 2 bases at V and 6 bases at J, with 11 bases between. CDR3 size: 14 residues. This CDR3 reads CASSYGQFGQPQHF. CDR3 coding DNA: TGTGCCAGCAGTTACGGGCAGTTCGGTCAGCCCCAGCATTTT.

The chain combines TRBV5-6 with TRBJ2-1; D might be TRBD1 or TRBD2, each matching 6 bases. CDR3 length: 15 residues. Germline V gene data show CDR1 as SGHDT and CDR2 as YYEEEE. V was clipped by 1 base and J by 7 bases, with 15 bases between them. CDR3 coding DNA: TGTGCCAGCAGCTTGTGGGGGGCAGGGAATAATGAGCAGTTCTTC. This codes for CASSLWGAGNNEQFF.